This TCR beta chain originates from a study of T cells in Graves' hyperthyroidism and ophthalmopathy. Study-wide background: The initial diagnosis was the point when peripheral blood was collected, ahead of any treatment. Regarding the study as a whole: The model foresaw ophthalmopathy a median roughly 6 months prior to onset.

TCR beta CDR3 sequences were amplified from RNA transcripts. The HTBI set primed first-round TCR CDR3 RT-PCR. One entry per CDR3 protein results from TCRdb running MiXCR on the multiplex PCR reads. The sample records over 250,000 distinct CDR3 sequences, about 20% being singletons. V dropped 11 bases and J dropped 13 bases, with 21 bases sitting between them. Germline CDR1 MDHEN, CDR2 SYDVKM. There are 12 residues in the CDR3. A note on this clonotype: What it binds is unknown.

10 ml fresh peripheral blood yielded the PBMCs. This clonotype was obtained from a man aged 30-40 years with Graves' ophthalmopathy. V gene TRBV28 combines with J gene TRBJ2-1, with D possibly called TRBD1 or TRBD2 (5 bases each). Sample: blood. The CDR3 DNA sequence: TGTGCCGTTTCCCCGACAGCGGACAAACAGTTCTTC. Amino acid sequence: CAVSPTADKQFF. The whole variable domain, filled in from reference TRBV28 and TRBJ2-1, reads DVKVTQSSRYLVKRTGEKVFLECVQDMDHENMFWYRQDPGLGLRLIYFSYDVKMKEKGDIPEGYSVSREKKERFSLILESASTNQTSMYLCAVSPTADKQFFGPGTRLTVL.